This TCR beta chain was sequenced in a study of cytomegalovirus exposure and HLA in healthy donors. It was with 60 Vbeta and 13 Jbeta primers that the PCR ran. Some clones are missing from TCRdb's copy, which holds only in-frame ones; the method was immunoSEQ multiplex PCR. This table holds 110,000 or so clones, around 77% found once. About this clone itself: Its target is unknown.

Whole-study findings and limits: HLA restriction was apparent for most CMV-associated TCR beta chains in a later analysis.

Trimming at V came to 0 bases and at J to 4 bases, leaving 9 bases not matched to a gene. This CDR3 has 17 amino acids. The germline gives CDR1 KGHSH, CDR2 LQKENI. The sequenced sample consisted of PBMCs. The receptor comes from a woman aged 25 to 39 in good health and CMV-seropositive. The chain couples TRBV18 to TRBJ1-5, with TRBD1 matching over 7 bases. The CDR3 DNA is TGTGCCAGCTCACCACCGGGCACGGGACAGATTAATCAGCCCCAGCATTTT. It specifies CASSPPGTGQINQPQHF.